This T cell receptor beta chain was found in a study of spatial heterogeneity in lung cancer. Single TCR cDNA molecules each had their own unique molecular identifier. TCRdb recomputed calls from the 5' RACE reads with MiXCR, one row per CDR3 protein. The table lists roughly 14,000 distinct CDR3 sequences, over 9% of them singletons. The CDR3 runs 16 residues. Per germline, CDR1 DFQATT and CDR2 SNEGSKA (reference sequence). V lost 5 bases, J lost 1 base, and 8 bases stayed unmatched. The table lists this clonotype with many counts. Noted time point: sample taken at primary tumor resection. Material for sequencing was whole RNA from tumor, nontumor lung or frozen PBMC, left unsorted.

The genes are TRBV20-1 and TRBJ2-2; 9 bases are a match to TRBD2. The starting material was PBMCs, obtained at surgery. This TCR was sampled from a male donor with early-stage non-small cell lung cancer. CDR3 in DNA: TGCAGTGCTTCCCGGGGTAGCGGGGGGAACACCGGGGAGCTGTTTTTT. Protein product: CSASRGSGGNTGELFF.